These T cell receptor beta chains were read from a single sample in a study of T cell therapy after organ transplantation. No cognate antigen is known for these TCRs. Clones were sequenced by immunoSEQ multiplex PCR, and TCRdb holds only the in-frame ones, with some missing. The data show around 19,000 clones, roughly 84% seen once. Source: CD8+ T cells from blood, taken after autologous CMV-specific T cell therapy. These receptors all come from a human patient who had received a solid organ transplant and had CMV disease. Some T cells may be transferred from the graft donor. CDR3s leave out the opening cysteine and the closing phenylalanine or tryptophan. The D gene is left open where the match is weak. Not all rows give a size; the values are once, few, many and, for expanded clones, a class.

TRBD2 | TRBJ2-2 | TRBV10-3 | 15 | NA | AISESSSGAITGELF
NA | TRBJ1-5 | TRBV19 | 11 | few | ASSGRLGGPQH
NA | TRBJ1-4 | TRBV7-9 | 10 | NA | ASSWGGEKLF
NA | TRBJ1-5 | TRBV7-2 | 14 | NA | ASSLGGGFGNQPQH
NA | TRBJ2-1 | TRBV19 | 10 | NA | ASSMRGLEQF
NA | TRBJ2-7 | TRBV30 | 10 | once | AWSLGPGEQY
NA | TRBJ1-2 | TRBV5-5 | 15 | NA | ASSFNPRAGELYGYT
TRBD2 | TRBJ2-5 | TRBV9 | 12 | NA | ASSVEAGVETQY
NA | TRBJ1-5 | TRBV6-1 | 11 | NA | ASSPQDYQPQH
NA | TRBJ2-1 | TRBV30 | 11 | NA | ARRGSSYNEQF
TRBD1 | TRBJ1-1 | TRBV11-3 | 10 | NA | ASSATGQEAF
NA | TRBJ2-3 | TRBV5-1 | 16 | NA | ASSLVDYGAEIEDTQY
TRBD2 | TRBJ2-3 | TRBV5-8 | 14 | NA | ASSLVGGGRADTQY
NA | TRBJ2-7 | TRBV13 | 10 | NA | ASSHYGYEQY
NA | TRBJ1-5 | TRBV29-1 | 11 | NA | SVGGEPHQPQH
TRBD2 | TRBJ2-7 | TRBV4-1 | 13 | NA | ASRTGTSFSYEQY
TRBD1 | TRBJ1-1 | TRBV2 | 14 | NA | ASREPRQGGGTEAF
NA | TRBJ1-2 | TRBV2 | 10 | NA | ASQDTPYGYT
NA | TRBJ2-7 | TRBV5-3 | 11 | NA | ASQGVASYEQY
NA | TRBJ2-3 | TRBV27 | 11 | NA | ASAPTNVHTQY
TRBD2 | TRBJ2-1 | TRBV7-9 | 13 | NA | ASSTPREAFDEQF
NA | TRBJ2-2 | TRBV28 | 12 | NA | ASSPDDSTGELF
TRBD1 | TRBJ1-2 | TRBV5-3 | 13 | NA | ARSERQGSRYGYT
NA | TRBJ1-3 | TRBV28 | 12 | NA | ASSLGHSGNTIY
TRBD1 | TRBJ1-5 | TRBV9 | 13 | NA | ASSVEGQSNQPQH
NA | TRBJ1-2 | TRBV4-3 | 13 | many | ASSQGLDTFYGYT
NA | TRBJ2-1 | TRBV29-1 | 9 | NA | SVEGQGEQF
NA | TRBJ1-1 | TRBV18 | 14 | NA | ASSPLANAGDTEAF
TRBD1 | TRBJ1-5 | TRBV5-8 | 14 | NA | ASSEETGISNQPQH
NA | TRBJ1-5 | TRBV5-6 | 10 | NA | ASSSLSEPQH
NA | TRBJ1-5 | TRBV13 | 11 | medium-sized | ASSSNSNQPQH
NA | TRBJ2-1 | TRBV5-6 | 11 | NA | ASSLDTLNEQF
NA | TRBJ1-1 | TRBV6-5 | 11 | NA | ASSYSVGSEAF
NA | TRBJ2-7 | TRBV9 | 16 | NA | ASSDQLGGTDDSYEQY
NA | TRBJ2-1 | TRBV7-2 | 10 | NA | ASSSFVNEQF
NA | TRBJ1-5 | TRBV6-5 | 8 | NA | ASGYQPQH
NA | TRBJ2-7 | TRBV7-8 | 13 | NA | ASSSVAGASYEQY
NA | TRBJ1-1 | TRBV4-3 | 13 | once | ASSQDKWRSTEAF
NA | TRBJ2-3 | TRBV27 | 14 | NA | ASSLLGGGGTDTQY
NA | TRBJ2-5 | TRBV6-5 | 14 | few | ASSYSAGDLGETQY
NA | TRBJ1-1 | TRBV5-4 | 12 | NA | ASSLAGAGTEAF
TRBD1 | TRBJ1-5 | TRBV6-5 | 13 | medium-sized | ASRDTGGSNQPQH
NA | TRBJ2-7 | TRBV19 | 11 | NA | ASSIQVRGEQY
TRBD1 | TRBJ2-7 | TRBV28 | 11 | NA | ASSRDSSYEQY
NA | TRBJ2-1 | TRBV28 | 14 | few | ASSFFWLTQWDEQF
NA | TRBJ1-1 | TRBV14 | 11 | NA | ASSQGGITEAF
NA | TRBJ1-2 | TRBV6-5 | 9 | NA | ASTHQGGYT
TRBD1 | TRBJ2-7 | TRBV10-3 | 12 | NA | AIGEDRGAYEQY
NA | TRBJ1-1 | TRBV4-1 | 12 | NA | ASSQVSQGDEAF
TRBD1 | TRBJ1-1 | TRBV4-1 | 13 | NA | ASSPRQGIGTEAF
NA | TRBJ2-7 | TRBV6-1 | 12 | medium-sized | ASSYGAYSYEQY
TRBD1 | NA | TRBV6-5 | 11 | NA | ASSPGQDPEQY
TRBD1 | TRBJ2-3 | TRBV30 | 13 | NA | ACQTGTGSTDTQY
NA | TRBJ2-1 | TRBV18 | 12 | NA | ASSGWAEHNEQF
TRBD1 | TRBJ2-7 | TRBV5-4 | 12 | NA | ASSFGTGVYEQY
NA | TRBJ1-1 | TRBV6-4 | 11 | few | ASSDPWQGKAF
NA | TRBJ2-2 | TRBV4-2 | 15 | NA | ASSQELAQPSTGELF